A single sample is the source of the 24 T cell receptor beta chains below, sequenced in a study of blood T cells in healthy people across ages. Primers used in a second PCR of roughly 6 to 12 cycles were a sample-barcoded 5' primer and a J-beta primer mix. TCRdb reprocessed the 5' RACE reads via MiXCR and lists one record per CDR3 protein. The sample records approximately 1.5 million distinct CDR3 sequences, about 31% being singletons. The sample taken for sequencing was blood. The source is a woman in her twenties or thirties in good health.

This clonotype was recorded a few times. This chain connects TRBV5-1 to TRBJ2-3; a possible D gene is TRBD2 (6 bases). CDR1 and CDR2 (germline): SGHRS, YFSETQ. This CDR3 has 12 residues. The V gene lost 3 bases and the J gene lost 6 bases, with 8 bases spanning the gap. CDR3 sequence (DNA): TGCGCCAGCAGCTCGGAGGGGGATACGCAGTATTTT. It is translated as CASSSEGDTQYF.

The gene calls are TRBV27 and TRBJ1-6, with 7 bases lining up with TRBD1. The CDR3 runs 16 residues. The V segment lost 8 bases and the J segment 3 bases; nucleotides outside the gene matches: 10. Looked up from germline, CDR1 is MNHEY and CDR2 is SMNVEV (reference sequence). CDR3 in DNA: TGTGCCAGCGCGAATTCAAGACAGGGCTATAATTCACCCCTCCACTTT. It yields the protein CASANSRQGYNSPLHF.

This clonotype has only one observation. The rearrangement joins TRBV2 to TRBJ2-3, with D unresolved. The CDR3 totals 15 residues. V was pared by 9 bases and J by 0 bases, with 16 bases between. CDR1 and CDR2 from the germline V gene are SNHLY and FYNNEI. The CDR3: CARDADGKSTDTQYF. In DNA form, the CDR3 reads TGTGCCAGGGATGCGGACGGAAAAAGCACAGATACGCAGTATTTT.

This clonotype was seen ten or more times. This chain links TRBV7-9 with TRBJ2-7, with 7 bases identical to TRBD2. CDR3 length: 14 amino acids. The germline V gene has CDR1 SEHNR and CDR2 FQNEAQ (reference sequence). V shed 1 base, J shed 5 bases, and the junction held 5 bases outside the gene matches. The CDR3 sequence: CASSLGSGLNEQYF. The CDR3 DNA reads as TGTGCCAGCAGCTTAGGTTCGGGACTAAACGAGCAGTACTTC. Drawing the rest from reference TRBV7-9 and TRBJ2-7, the complete variable domain is DTGVSQNPRHKITKRGQNVTFRCDPISEHNRLYWYRQTLGQGPEFLTYFQNEAQLEKSRLLSDRFSAERPKGSFSTLEIQRTEQGDSAMYLCASSLGSGLNEQYFGPGTRLTVT.

The genes are TRBV6-1 and TRBJ2-5, with D possibly called TRBD1 or TRBD2 (6 bases each). CDR3 length: 15 residues. Germline V CDR1 and CDR2: MNHNS, SASEGT. Trimming stripped 4 bases from V and 5 bases from J, with 17 bases between. This chain's CDR3 is CASSVEWGAGETQYF. As DNA, the CDR3 is TGTGCCAGCAGTGTAGAGTGGGGGGCAGGGGAGACCCAGTACTTC.

This sequence joins TRBV4-1 and TRBJ1-2; D is unresolved. Trimming removed 3 bases at V and 0 bases at J, with 11 bases between. Germline V gene lookup returns CDR1 MGHRA and CDR2 YSYEKL. The CDR3 has 15 amino acids. CDR3 loop: CASSHPPTANYGYTF. The CDR3 coding sequence is TGCGCCAGCAGCCATCCCCCCACGGCTAACTATGGCTACACCTTC.

This clonotype has ten or more counts. The V and J genes are TRBV29-1 and TRBJ2-7; D is unresolved. Germline CDR1 reads SQVTM; CDR2 reads ANQGSEA. The CDR3 has 13 amino acids. Between the trimmed V and J ends, which lost 0 bases and 5 bases, there was a span of 11 bases. The DNA for the CDR3 is TGCAGCGTTGAAGACCCTATCCTGCACGAGCAGTACTTC. Protein product: CSVEDPILHEQYF.

The chain joins TRBV18 to TRBJ2-5; tentatively, D is TRBD1 (6 bases). V was cut by 0 bases and J by 2 bases, with 13 bases left in between. Germline loops: CDR1 KGHSH, CDR2 LQKENI. This CDR3 is built from 16 residues. The CDR3 region is CASSPPSRGGQETQYF. CDR3 DNA sequence: TGTGCCAGCTCACCACCAAGCAGGGGTGGACAAGAGACCCAGTACTTC.

The chain links TRBV28 to TRBJ1-1; a possible D gene is TRBD1 (6 bases). Trimming pared 7 bases from V and 4 bases from J, leaving 19 bases between. This CDR3 contains 15 residues. Germline CDR1 is MDHEN and CDR2 is SYDVKM. The CDR3 loop is CASISARGSATEAFF. Written as DNA, the CDR3 is TGTGCCAGCATCTCCGCCAGGGGTTCGGCCACTGAAGCTTTCTTT. Full variable domain (remainder filled in from reference TRBV28 and TRBJ1-1): DVKVTQSSRYLVKRTGEKVFLECVQDMDHENMFWYRQDPGLGLRLIYFSYDVKMKEKGDIPEGYSVSREKKERFSLILESASTNQTSMYLCASISARGSATEAFFGQGTRLTVV.

The J gene is TRBJ1-1, the V gene TRBV6-4; D remains ambiguous. Trimming took off 3 bases at V and 7 bases at J, with 12 bases between the two ends. The CDR3 extends over 13 amino acids. Germline values: CDR1 MRHNA, CDR2 SNTAGT. The DNA of the CDR3 is TGTGCCAGCAGTGAGACATCCGGCGGTGAAGCTTTCTTT. It specifies CASSETSGGEAFF.

This clonotype was picked up a small number of times. CDR3 in amino acids: CSASVGPSYNEQFF. CDR3 coding DNA: TGCAGTGCTAGTGTTGGACCCTCCTACAATGAGCAGTTCTTC. This sequence joins TRBV20-1 and TRBJ2-1; no reliable D call. V gave up 3 bases and J gave up 0 bases, with 9 bases separating them. The germline gives CDR1 DFQATT, CDR2 SNEGSKA (reference sequence). The CDR3 totals 14 residues.

This clonotype has only a few counts. This CDR3 reads CASSAGLAGDPHGDIQYF. Here the CDR3 DNA reads TGTGCCAGCAGTGCGGGACTAGCGGGAGACCCTCACGGCGACATTCAGTACTTC. The chain is built from TRBV28 and TRBJ2-4; TRBD2 matches at 14 bases. The CDR3 loop spans 18 amino acids. Germline trimming cut 5 bases from V and 8 bases from J; bases unmatched to any gene: 14. The germline V gene has CDR1 MDHEN and CDR2 SYDVKM.

The CDR3, as DNA: TGTGCCAGCACCTATGCCGGGGAGCTGTTTTTT. It encodes CASTYAGELFF. This chain links TRBV27 with TRBJ2-2; D unresolved. The germline V gene has CDR1 MNHEY and CDR2 SMNVEV (reference sequence). V lost 7 bases and J 6 bases, leaving 6 bases between the germline ends. CDR3 size: 11 residues.

This chain links TRBV29-1 with TRBJ2-6; D perhaps matches TRBD1 (6 bases). Trimming took 5 bases from V and 3 from J, leaving 20 bases between them. This CDR3 is 17 amino acids long. Per germline, CDR1 SQVTM and CDR2 ANQGSEA. This chain's CDR3 is CSVLISGARGGANVLTF. In nucleotides, the CDR3 is TGCAGCGTTCTGATTTCAGGGGCCCGGGGTGGGGCCAACGTCCTGACTTTC. The whole variable domain, filled in from reference TRBV29-1 and TRBJ2-6, reads SAVISQKPSRDICQRGTSLTIQCQVDSQVTMMFWYRQQPGQSLTLIATANQGSEATYESGFVIDKFPISRPNLTFSTLTVSNMSPEDSSIYLCSVLISGARGGANVLTFGAGSRLTVL.

V usage is TRBV29-1 and J usage is TRBJ2-1; 7 nucleotides line up with TRBD1. The CDR3 runs to 15 residues. With 6 bases clipped from V and 2 bases from J, the junction kept 10 bases outside the gene matches. The germline gives CDR1 SQVTM, CDR2 ANQGSEA. DNA of the CDR3: TGCAGCGTCACCTACAGGGGTGGAACCTACAATGAGCAGTTCTTC. Translation gives CSVTYRGGTYNEQFF.

The chain employs TRBV15 and TRBJ1-2; D gene uncertain. With 8 bases removed from V and 7 bases from J, the gap between germline ends came to 20 bases. The CDR3 runs 14 residues. From germline, CDR1 is LNHNV and CDR2 YYDKDF (reference sequence). As DNA, the CDR3 is TGTGCCACCCAGTACTCGGCACTCCAACCTGGCTACACCTTC. Amino acids: CATQYSALQPGYTF.

Concerning this clonotype itself: The junction shows a germline mismatch at one end, possibly a read error. The chain uses TRBV20-1 and TRBJ1-4, with D tentatively TRBD1 (5 bases). This CDR3 contains 13 residues. CDR1 is DFQATT and CDR2 is SNEGSKA in the germline V gene (reference sequence). The CDR3 loop reads CSASRTTNEKRFF. The DNA of the CDR3 is TGCAGTGCTAGTAGGACAACTAATGAAAAACGGTTTTTT.

V is TRBV11-2 and J is TRBJ1-2, with D unresolved. This CDR3 has 13 residues. Germline assignment: CDR1 SGHAT and CDR2 FQNNGV. Trimming took off 1 base at V and 7 bases at J, with 10 bases between the two ends. The CDR3 coding sequence is TGTGCCAGCAGCTTAGGGGTAAATTTTGGCTACACCTTC. It encodes CASSLGVNFGYTF.

This clonotype was found many times. The chain is built from TRBV29-1 and TRBJ2-7; a weak D match, TRBD1 (6 bases). V lost 7 bases and J 7 bases, leaving 17 bases between the germline ends. The CDR3 spans 12 residues. CDR1 and CDR2 from the germline V gene are SQVTM and ANQGSEA. Here the CDR3 reads CSAETGPREQYF. The CDR3 nucleotides read TGCAGCGCAGAGACAGGTCCTAGGGAGCAGTACTTC.

This clonotype was counted a few times. The rearrangement uses TRBV10-3 and TRBJ2-2; D might be TRBD2 (5 bases). Germline V gene lookup returns CDR1 ENHRY and CDR2 SYGVKD. The V gene lost 5 bases and the J gene lost 3 bases, with 10 bases spanning the gap. The CDR3 is 14 residues long. The DNA of the CDR3 is TGTGCCATCAGTATCGACGGGGACACCGGGGAGCTGTTTTTT. Its translation is CAISIDGDTGELFF.

The genes are TRBV7-3 and TRBJ2-1; the match to TRBD1 covers 9 bases. V shed 0 bases and J 5 bases; nucleotides not matched to a gene: 5. The CDR3 is made up of 16 amino acids. Germline V gives CDR1 SGHTA, CDR2 FQGTGA. The CDR3 DNA reads as TGTGCCAGCAGCTTAACGAGGACAGGGGCGAACAATGAGCAGTTCTTC. Translating gives CASSLTRTGANNEQFF.

The CDR3 DNA reads TGTGCCAGCAGCCTTTGGGTAGCGGGGTTCACAGATACGCAGTATTTT. Protein sequence: CASSLWVAGFTDTQYF. This chain connects TRBV7-2 to TRBJ2-3; 8 positions match TRBD2. V lost 5 bases and J lost 2; bases outside the gene matches: 9. The CDR3 runs 16 residues. Germline lookup yields CDR1 SGHTA and CDR2 FQGNSA.

There are many counts of this clonotype. V is TRBV4-1 and J is TRBJ1-2, with no clear D. Per germline, CDR1 MGHRA and CDR2 YSYEKL. CDR3 length equals 16 residues. The V gene lost 4 bases and the J gene lost 4 bases, with 19 bases spanning the gap. The CDR3 DNA sequence: TGCGCCAGCAGCCCGGGAGTGGTTGGGCAGACCTATGGCTACACCTTC. Encoded protein: CASSPGVVGQTYGYTF.

The sample holds many counts of this clonotype. The chain joins TRBV10-2 to TRBJ2-5, with a tentative D call TRBD1 (6 bases). The CDR3 runs 10 residues. V lost 8 bases and J lost 11, with 12 bases in between. The germline V gene has CDR1 WSHSY and CDR2 SAAADI. The CDR3 bases are TGCGCCAGCGGGGGCCTGGAGCAGTACTTC. It encodes CASGGLEQYF.